The 30 T cell receptor beta chains given below trace back to one sample, sequenced in a study of control samples from healthy donors and cancer patients. Using immunoSEQ multiplex PCR, the repertoire was profiled, and TCRdb retains in-frame clones only, with some absent. The repertoire holds over 85,000 clones, with more than 75% as singletons. Sequenced material: PBMCs. The receptors were sampled from a woman aged 60-75 years with lung cancer.

The chain joins TRBV15 to TRBJ2-2; TRBD2 is a possible D gene (6 bases). Looked up from germline, CDR1 is LNHNV and CDR2 is YYDKDF (reference sequence). V lost 2 bases and J 3 bases, leaving 13 bases between the germline ends. This CDR3 is built from 16 residues. The CDR3 coding sequence is TGTGCCACCAGCAGAAATCAGGGAGGTGACACCGGGGAGCTGTTTTTT. It is translated as CATSRNQGGDTGELFF.

The sample holds a few counts of this clone. CDR3 in DNA: TGTGCCATCGGGACCTCCGCCTCTGGAAACACCATATATTTT. This encodes CAIGTSASGNTIYF. The gene calls are TRBV10-3 and TRBJ1-3; tentative D call: TRBD1 (5 bases). Per germline, CDR1 ENHRY and CDR2 SYGVKD. Between the trimmed V and J ends, which lost 8 bases and 0 bases, there was a span of 11 bases. CDR3 length equals 14 residues.

This clone came up once. This chain uses TRBV5-1 with TRBJ1-2, with TRBD1 identical over 7 bases. The junction had 3 bases not matched to a gene; V was cut back by 0 bases and J by 1 base. CDR3 length equals 15 residues. Germline lookup yields CDR1 SGHRS and CDR2 YFSETQ. The CDR3 region has the DNA TGCGCCAGCAGCTTGGACGGGACAGTTAACTATGGCTACACCTTC. It translates to CASSLDGTVNYGYTF.

This chain connects TRBV2 to TRBJ2-7, with no clear D. Trimming took 6 bases from V and 1 from J, leaving 7 bases between them. This CDR3 is built from 12 residues. Germline V gene sequence: CDR1 SNHLY, CDR2 FYNNEI. The chain's CDR3 is CASRTVSYEQYF. The CDR3 DNA is TGTGCCAGCAGGACGGTATCCTACGAGCAGTACTTC. Looking up the rest from reference TRBV2 and TRBJ2-7 gives the full variable domain: EPEVTQTPSHQVTQMGQEVILRCVPISNHLYFYWYRQILGQKVEFLVSFYNNEISEKSEIFDDQFSVERPDGSNFTLKIRSTKLEDSAMYFCASRTVSYEQYFGPGTRLTVT.

The gene calls are TRBV19 and TRBJ1-5; D is unclear. Between the trimmed V and J ends, which lost 6 bases and 6 bases, there was a span of 9 bases. This CDR3 is built from 12 residues. Germline V lookup: CDR1 LNHDA, CDR2 SQIVND (reference sequence). In DNA form, the CDR3 reads TGTGCCAGTAGCTCGGAGTTTCAGCCCCAGCATTTT. As protein: CASSSEFQPQHF.

J is TRBJ1-6 and V is TRBV5-6; D perhaps matches TRBD1 (6 bases). Between the trimmed V and J ends, which lost 1 base and 9 bases, there was a span of 20 bases. The CDR3 extends over 17 amino acids. Germline CDR1 SGHDT, CDR2 YYEEEE. CDR3 DNA: TGTGCCAGCAGCTTGCCCCCGCTGTGGGGGGCAATTTCACCCCTCCACTTT. It is translated as CASSLPPLWGAISPLHF.

This clone came up a few times. The chain links TRBV3-1 (or the pseudogene TRBV3-2) to TRBJ1-3, with 10 bases fitting TRBD1. The germline gives CDR1 LGHDT, CDR2 YNNKEL (reference sequence). After removal of 4 bases from V and 3 bases from J, the junction contained 6 bases not matched to a gene. This CDR3 comprises 16 residues. The CDR3 here is CASSPLGQGHGNTIYF. The CDR3 coding sequence is TGTGCCAGCAGCCCCCTGGGACAGGGGCATGGAAACACCATATATTTT.

V and J are TRBV27 and TRBJ1-4, with D hard to call. The CDR3 is 16 amino acids. Germline values: CDR1 MNHEY, CDR2 SMNVEV (reference sequence). V dropped 2 bases and J dropped 0 bases, with 10 bases sitting between them. The CDR3 DNA reads as TGTGCCAGCAGTTTAGATAGGGCCGCAACTAATGAAAAACTGTTTTTT. Its translation: CASSLDRAATNEKLFF. Full variable domain (outside the CDR3, taken from reference TRBV27 and TRBJ1-4): EAQVTQNPRYLITVTGKKLTVTCSQNMNHEYMSWYRQDPGLGLRQIYYSMNVEVTDKGDVPEGYKVSRKEKRNFPLILESPSPNQTSLYFCASSLDRAATNEKLFFGSGTQLSVL.

The chain recombines TRBV5-1 with TRBJ2-5; 7 nucleotides line up with TRBD1. Trimming at V came to 4 bases and at J to 3 bases, leaving 3 bases not matched to a gene. Germline CDR1 SGHRS, CDR2 YFSETQ. The CDR3 has 13 residues. CDR3 nucleotides: TGCGCCAGCAGCCCTACAGGGGAAGAGACCCAGTACTTC. The encoded protein is CASSPTGEETQYF. The entire variable domain, with the rest obtained from reference TRBV5-1 and TRBJ2-5, is as follows: KAGVTQTPRYLIKTRGQQVTLSCSPISGHRSVSWYQQTPGQGLQFLFEYFSETQRNKGNFPGRFSGRQFSNSRSEMNVSTLELGDSALYLCASSPTGEETQYFGPGTRLLVL.

This sequence joins TRBV7-2 and TRBJ1-1; D gene ambiguous. CDR1 is SGHTA and CDR2 is FQGNSA in the germline V gene. Trimming stripped 2 bases from V and 1 base from J, with 5 bases between. The CDR3 spans 13 residues. The CDR3 sequence is CASSLWANTEAFF. CDR3 in DNA: TGTGCCAGCAGCTTATGGGCGAACACTGAAGCTTTCTTT. Using reference TRBV7-2 and TRBJ1-1 for the parts outside the CDR3, the full variable domain is GAGVSQSPSNKVTEKGKDVELRCDPISGHTALYWYRQSLGQGLEFLIYFQGNSAPDKSGLPSDRFSAERTGGSVSTLTIQRTQQEDSAVYLCASSLWANTEAFFGQGTRLTVV.

The chain recombines TRBV7-3 with TRBJ2-5, with 8 bases lining up with TRBD1. J gave up 1 base and V 5 bases, and 6 bases lay outside the gene matches. Germline lookup yields CDR1 SGHTA and CDR2 FQGTGA. The CDR3 is 15 residues long. CDR3 region: CASSRGQGPQETQYF. The CDR3 DNA follows: TGTGCCAGCAGCCGCGGACAGGGTCCCCAAGAGACCCAGTACTTC.

The chain combines TRBV30 with TRBJ1-1; D gene uncertain. The V gene lost 0 bases and the J gene lost 5 bases, with 13 bases spanning the gap. Germline V gene sequence: CDR1 GTSNPN, CDR2 SVGIG (reference sequence). CDR3 length: 14 amino acids. The CDR3 loop is CAWSVPDLGTEAFF. The CDR3 bases are TGTGCCTGGAGTGTACCGGATCTCGGGACTGAAGCTTTCTTT.

The chain is built from TRBV5-1 and TRBJ2-5, with a tentative D call TRBD2 (6 bases). V was trimmed by 0 bases and J by 5 bases, leaving 11 bases between them. This CDR3 comprises 14 residues. Per the germline V gene, CDR1 is SGHRS and CDR2 is YFSETQ. The CDR3 is CASSLGLVSETQYF. The CDR3 DNA follows: TGCGCCAGCAGCTTGGGACTAGTGTCGGAGACCCAGTACTTC.

V and J are TRBV15 and TRBJ1-1; D may be TRBD1 (5 bases). CDR1 is LNHNV, CDR2 YYDKDF, per germline (reference sequence). CDR3 length: 17 amino acids. V was shortened by 0 bases and J by 2 bases, with 16 bases between the two germline ends. The CDR3 sequence is CATSRDVSGRVNTEAFF. Here the CDR3 DNA reads TGTGCCACCAGCAGAGATGTTAGCGGCAGGGTCAACACTGAAGCTTTCTTT. Full variable domain (rest looked up from reference TRBV15 and TRBJ1-1): DAMVIQNPRYQVTQFGKPVTLSCSQTLNHNVMYWYQQKSSQAPKLLFHYYDKDFNNEADTPDNFQSRRPNTSFCFLDIRSPGLGDTAMYLCATSRDVSGRVNTEAFFGQGTRLTVV.

This chain connects TRBV5-4 to TRBJ2-5; TRBD2 aligns across 10 bases. In germline, CDR1 is SGHNT, CDR2 YYREEE (reference sequence). The V and J ends lost 3 bases and 3 bases, in that order; junction bases with no gene match: 2. This CDR3 is 14 amino acids long. This chain's CDR3 is CASSSLAGEETQYF. The CDR3 DNA reads as TGTGCCAGCAGCTCCCTAGCGGGGGAAGAGACCCAGTACTTC.

V and J are TRBV4-2 and TRBJ1-2, with 8 bases matching TRBD1. The CDR3 length is 17 residues. Germline assignment: CDR1 LGHNA and CDR2 YNFKEQ. Unmatched junction bases numbered 13, after V lost 0 bases and J lost 7 bases. The CDR3 reads CASSQEGTGFGSSGYTF. The DNA of the CDR3 is TGTGCCAGCAGCCAAGAAGGGACAGGATTTGGAAGTAGTGGCTACACCTTC.

The chain recombines TRBV30 with TRBJ2-1; weak D call: TRBD1 (6 bases). The germline CDR1 and CDR2 sequences are GTSNPN and SVGIG (reference sequence). This CDR3 comprises 12 residues. With 5 bases removed from V and 9 bases from J, the gap between germline ends came to 14 bases. The CDR3 region has the DNA TGTGCCTGGCGACAGGTGGGTAGTGAGCAGTTCTTC. It translates to CAWRQVGSEQFF.

The V and J genes are TRBV5-1 and TRBJ2-3; 7 bases map to TRBD1. The CDR3 is 15 amino acids. The V and J ends lost 0 bases and 2 bases, in that order; junction bases with no gene match: 3. CDR1 and CDR2 from the germline V gene are SGHRS and YFSETQ. CDR3 in DNA: TGCGCCAGCAGCTTGGCAGGGGGTGTCACAGATACGCAGTATTTT. Translated: CASSLAGGVTDTQYF. Full variable domain (remainder filled in from reference TRBV5-1 and TRBJ2-3): KAGVTQTPRYLIKTRGQQVTLSCSPISGHRSVSWYQQTPGQGLQFLFEYFSETQRNKGNFPGRFSGRQFSNSRSEMNVSTLELGDSALYLCASSLAGGVTDTQYFGPGTRLTVL.

This chain joins TRBV5-1 and TRBJ1-1, with D maybe TRBD1 (5 bases). The CDR3 spans 13 residues. CDR1 and CDR2 (germline): SGHRS, YFSETQ. Trimming removed 4 bases at V and 7 bases at J, with 14 bases between. CDR3 loop: CASSLLSGVEAFF. In DNA, the CDR3 is TGCGCCAGCAGCCTTCTTTCGGGGGTTGAAGCTTTCTTT.

V is TRBV4-1 and J is TRBJ1-1; D remains unclear. This CDR3 is 14 amino acids long. V was pared by 4 bases and J by 6 bases, with 15 bases between. CDR1 is MGHRA, CDR2 YSYEKL, per germline. Here the CDR3 DNA reads TGCGCCAGCAGCCTCGGACTCCAGTCATCTGAAGCTTTCTTT. It yields the protein CASSLGLQSSEAFF.

V and J are TRBV20-1 and TRBJ1-1, with D possibly TRBD1 on 6 matching bases. The V end lost 3 bases, the J end lost 0 bases, and 14 bases lay between the germline ends. Germline assignment: CDR1 DFQATT and CDR2 SNEGSKA (reference sequence). CDR3 length: 15 residues. The chain's CDR3 is CSASGRGLLNTEAFF. DNA of the CDR3: TGCAGTGCTAGTGGCAGGGGCTTATTGAACACTGAAGCTTTCTTT.

The CDR3 bases are TGTGCCAGCAGCCAAGGAGGGGCAGGCAATTCACCCCTCCACTTT. Its translation is CASSQGGAGNSPLHF. This chain links TRBV3-1 (or the pseudogene TRBV3-2) with TRBJ1-6; the D gene is possibly TRBD1 (5 bases). The germline V and J ends were trimmed by 1 base and 7 bases, with 11 bases remaining between them. CDR1 and CDR2 (germline): LGHDT, YNNKEL (reference sequence). The CDR3 contains 15 residues.

The chain employs TRBV5-1 and TRBJ1-1, with D unresolved. V lost 4 bases and J 7 bases, leaving 8 bases between the germline ends. Germline V gene sequence: CDR1 SGHRS, CDR2 YFSETQ. The CDR3 length is 11 residues. CDR3: CASSEGGEAFF. The DNA of the CDR3 is TGCGCCAGCAGCGAGGGAGGTGAAGCTTTCTTT.

This clone is a singleton in its sample. This rearrangement joins TRBV7-6 to TRBJ1-5; 7 nucleotides agree with TRBD1. The CDR3 has 14 residues. Germline loops: CDR1 SGHVS, CDR2 FNYEAQ. Trimming took 3 bases from V and 2 from J; bases not matched to a gene: 1. In DNA form, the CDR3 reads TGTGCCAGCAGCTTCGGACAGGGCAATCAGCCCCAGCATTTT. This encodes CASSFGQGNQPQHF.

The V call is TRBV5-4, the J call TRBJ2-7; D ambiguous. The V end lost 0 bases, the J end lost 3 bases, and 13 bases lay between the germline ends. This CDR3 region has 15 residues. The germline CDR1 and CDR2 sequences are SGHNT and YYREEE (reference sequence). In DNA form, the CDR3 reads TGTGCCAGCAGCTTGGATAAGCGCCTCAACTACGAGCAGTACTTC. It encodes CASSLDKRLNYEQYF.

Only a few counts were recorded for this clone. The chain couples TRBV6-2 or TRBV6-3 to TRBJ2-3; D not certain. CDR1 and CDR2 from the germline V gene are MNHEY and SVGEGT. This CDR3 is built from 17 residues. V shed 2 bases and J shed 0 bases, with 15 bases lying between them. CDR3 region: CASSYQAGLYSTDTQYF. CDR3 DNA: TGTGCCAGCAGTTACCAGGCCGGCCTATATAGCACAGATACGCAGTATTTT.

V gene TRBV19 combines with J gene TRBJ2-1; 8 nucleotides match TRBD2. Losses at the gene ends were 5 bases for V and 4 bases for J; bases not matched to a gene: 16. From germline, CDR1 is LNHDA and CDR2 SQIVND (reference sequence). The CDR3 has 18 residues. Here the CDR3 reads CASSVNMNGLAGYNEQFF. The CDR3 coding sequence is TGTGCCAGTAGTGTAAATATGAATGGACTAGCCGGATACAATGAGCAGTTCTTC.

This clone is a singleton in its sample. The V gene is TRBV7-8, the J gene TRBJ1-1, with 7 bases lining up with TRBD1. With V trimmed by 4 bases and J by 1 base, 6 bases remained unmatched. Germline CDR1 reads SGHVS; CDR2 reads FQNEAQ. This CDR3 is built from 15 residues. In nucleotides, the CDR3 is TGTGCCAGCAGCTCGGAGGGGGCTGCGAACACTGAAGCTTTCTTT. Amino acids: CASSSEGAANTEAFF.

This chain links TRBV25-1 with TRBJ2-7, with 15 positions matching TRBD2. The CDR3 totals 15 residues. Trimming at V came to 7 bases and at J to 6 bases, leaving 7 bases not matched to a gene. The V gene's germline CDR1 is MGHDK and CDR2 SYGVNS. The CDR3 loop reads CASTPPGLAGGEQYF. DNA of the CDR3: TGTGCCAGCACCCCCCCGGGACTAGCGGGAGGCGAGCAGTACTTC.

CDR3 in DNA: TGTGCCAGCACCCTCGAAGACCGGGTCACTGAAGCTTTCTTT. Encoded protein: CASTLEDRVTEAFF. The chain uses TRBV14 and TRBJ1-1; D remains unclear. CDR1 is SGHDN, CDR2 FVKESK, per germline. CDR3 length equals 14 residues. Trimming took 7 bases from V and 4 from J, leaving 16 bases between them.